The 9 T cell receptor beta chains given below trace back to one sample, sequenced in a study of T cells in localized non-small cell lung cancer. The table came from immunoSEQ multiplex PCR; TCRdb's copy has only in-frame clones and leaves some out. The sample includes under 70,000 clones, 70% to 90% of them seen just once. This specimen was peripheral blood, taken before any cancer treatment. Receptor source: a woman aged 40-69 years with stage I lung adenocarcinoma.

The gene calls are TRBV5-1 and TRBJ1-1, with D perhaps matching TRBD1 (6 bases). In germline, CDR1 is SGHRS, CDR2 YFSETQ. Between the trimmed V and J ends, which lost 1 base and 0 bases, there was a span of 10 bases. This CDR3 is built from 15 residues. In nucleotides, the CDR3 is TGCGCCAGCAGCTTGCACAGGGCTATGAACACTGAAGCTTTCTTT. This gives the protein CASSLHRAMNTEAFF.

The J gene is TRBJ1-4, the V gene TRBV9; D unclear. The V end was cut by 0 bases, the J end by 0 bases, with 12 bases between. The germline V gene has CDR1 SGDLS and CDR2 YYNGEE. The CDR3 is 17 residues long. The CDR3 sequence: CASSVGLGTATNEKLFF. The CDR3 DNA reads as TGTGCCAGCAGCGTAGGGCTGGGTACTGCAACTAATGAAAAACTGTTTTTT.

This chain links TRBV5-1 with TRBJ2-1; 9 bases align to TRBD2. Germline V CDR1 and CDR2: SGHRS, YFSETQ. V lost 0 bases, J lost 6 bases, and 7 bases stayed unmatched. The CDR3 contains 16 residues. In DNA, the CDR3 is TGCGCCAGCAGCTTGGCCCCAGCGGGGGGTCTCAATGAGCAGTTCTTC. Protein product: CASSLAPAGGLNEQFF.

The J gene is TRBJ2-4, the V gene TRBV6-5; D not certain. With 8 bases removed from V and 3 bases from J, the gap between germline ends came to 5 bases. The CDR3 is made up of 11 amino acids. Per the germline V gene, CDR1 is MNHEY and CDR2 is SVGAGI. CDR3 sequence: CASGIKNIQYF. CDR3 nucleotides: TGTGCCAGCGGGATCAAAAACATTCAGTACTTC.

CDR3 loop: CASSATGFNTGELFF. CDR3 coding DNA: TGTGCCAGTAGTGCGACAGGATTTAACACCGGGGAGCTGTTTTTT. J is TRBJ2-2 and V is TRBV19; D possibly corresponds to TRBD1 (6 bases). There are 15 residues in the CDR3. The germline gives CDR1 LNHDA, CDR2 SQIVND (reference sequence). V was pared by 5 bases and J by 2 bases, with 12 bases between. The full variable domain, completed using reference TRBV19 and TRBJ2-2, is DGGITQSPKYLFRKEGQNVTLSCEQNLNHDAMYWYRQDPGQGLRLIYYSQIVNDFQKGDIAEGYSVSREKKESFPLTVTSAQKNPTAFYLCASSATGFNTGELFFGEGSRLTVL.

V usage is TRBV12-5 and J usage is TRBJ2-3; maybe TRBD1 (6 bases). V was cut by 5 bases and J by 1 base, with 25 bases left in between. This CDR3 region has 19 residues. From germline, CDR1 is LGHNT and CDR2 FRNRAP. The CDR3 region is CASGPEGRGRAWGTDTQYF. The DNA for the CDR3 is TGTGCTAGTGGTCCAGAAGGCAGGGGAAGAGCCTGGGGCACAGATACGCAGTATTTT.

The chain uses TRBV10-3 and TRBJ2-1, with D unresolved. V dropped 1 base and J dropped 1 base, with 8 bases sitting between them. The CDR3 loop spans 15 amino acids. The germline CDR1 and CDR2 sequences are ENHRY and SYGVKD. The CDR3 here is CAISEFVGSYNEQFF. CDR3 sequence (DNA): TGTGCCATCAGTGAGTTCGTGGGGTCCTACAATGAGCAGTTCTTC.

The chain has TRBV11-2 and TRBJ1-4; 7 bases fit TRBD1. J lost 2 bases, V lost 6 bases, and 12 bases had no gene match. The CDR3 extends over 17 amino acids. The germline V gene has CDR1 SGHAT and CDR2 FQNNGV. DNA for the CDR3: TGTGCCAGCAGTCCCAACGGCGGGACAGCGACTAATGAAAAACTGTTTTTT. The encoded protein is CASSPNGGTATNEKLFF. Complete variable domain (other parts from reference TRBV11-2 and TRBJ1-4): EAGVAQSPRYKIIEKRQSVAFWCNPISGHATLYWYQQILGQGPKLLIQFQNNGVVDDSQLPKDRFSAERLKGVDSTLKIQPAKLEDSAVYLCASSPNGGTATNEKLFFGSGTQLSVL.

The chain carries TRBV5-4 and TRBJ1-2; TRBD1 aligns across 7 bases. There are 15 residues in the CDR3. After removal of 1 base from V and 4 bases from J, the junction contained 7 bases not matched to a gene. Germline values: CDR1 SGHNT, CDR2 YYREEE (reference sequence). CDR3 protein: CASSLLQGGPYGYTF. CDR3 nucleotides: TGTGCCAGCAGCTTGCTTCAGGGGGGACCCTATGGCTACACCTTC. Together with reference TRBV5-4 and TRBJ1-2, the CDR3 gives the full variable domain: ETGVTQSPTHLIKTRGQQVTLRCSSQSGHNTVSWYQQALGQGPQFIFQYYREEENGRGNFPPRFSGLQFPNYSSELNVNALELDDSALYLCASSLLQGGPYGYTFGSGTRLTVV.